Listed here is a single T cell receptor beta chain. The antigen it recognizes is unknown. Base-call qualities are not available, and no considerably larger clone is one nucleotide away. To sequence the TCRbeta CDR3 region, genomic DNA was isolated from the sorted cells. TCRbeta CDR3 regions were sequenced using the immunoSEQ Assay. TCRdb provides this immuneACCESS table in a form limited to in-frame rearrangements. Some clones are lacking; in checked studies, under half of them reflect an unresolved V gene, and why the rest are absent is not known. In all, the sample holds under 75,000 clones, and around 85% of those were seen once. About 0.66% of the sample is taken by the ten largest. The trial excluded patients who had a history of autoimmune disease or were on systemic immunosuppression. Peripheral blood for TCR sequencing was drawn from every dose cohort at baseline, at cycle 4 day 1 and at cycle 7 day 1. The samples were drawn from a first-in-human, open-label, multicenter phase I dose-escalation trial of ivuxolimab. Adults with locally advanced or metastatic head and neck squamous cell, hepatocellular, melanoma or renal cell carcinoma were enrolled in the trial. Before TCR sequencing, CD4+ and CD8+ T cells were separately sorted from peripheral blood.

From the germline V gene, CDR1 is SGDLS and CDR2 is YYNGEE. The CDR3 runs 15 residues from the cysteine to the phenylalanine. The read is trimmed to its CDR3 DNA, 45 bases read in frame from base 1. For this chain, trimming is 1 base at the V end and 4 bases at the J end, and the number of junction bases without a gene match is 4. This entry is derived from a study of OX40 agonist ivuxolimab in advanced cancers. The study in broad terms: Ivuxolimab, which targeted the costimulatory receptor OX40 (CD134), was an agonistic, fully human IgG2 monoclonal antibody. Intravenous ivuxolimab was administered to patients every 2 weeks at six dose levels: 0.01, 0.1, 0.3, 1.5, 3 and 10 mg/kg. A male proportion of almost 85% and a mean age of around 60 years, ranging from 23 to 79, were recorded for the dose-escalation cohort. The monotherapy dose-escalation portion (N of about 49 patients) of the phase I ivuxolimab trial is reported in the paper. Of the roughly 52 patients in dose escalation, some 19 had hepatocellular carcinoma, around 15 had melanoma, 9 had renal cell carcinoma and 9 had head and neck cancer. Partial responses occurred in three dose-escalation patients: two with cutaneous melanoma and one with hepatocellular carcinoma. Prior anti-PD-1, anti-PD-L1 or anti-CTLA-4 therapy was permitted, and about two fifths of dose-escalation patients had received checkpoint inhibitors. The purpose of peripheral TCRbeta sequencing was to test whether ivuxolimab changed TCR sequence diversity and led to clonal T-cell expansion. General study outcomes and caveats: Low levels of normalized T-cell clonal expansion were also shown by some nonresponding patients. After ivuxolimab, expanded clones were on average more numerous among CD8+ T cells than among CD4+ T cells. Antigen specificity was not determined for the clonally expanded peripheral T cells. At doses of 0.1 to 3.0 mg/kg, clonal expansion of both CD4+ and CD8+ blood T cells was observed from baseline to week 6. In the 0.1-3.0 mg/kg groups, partial responders had among the lowest normalized peripheral clonal expansion, particularly in CD8+ T cells.

The chain is made from TRBV9 and TRBJ2-2, and TRBD2 matches 7 of the central bases. This TCR was sampled from an adult with an advanced solid tumor such as melanoma, head and neck, liver or kidney cancer. Sequenced here: CD4+ or CD8+ T cells sorted from blood, sampled in a trial of the OX40 agonist ivuxolimab. Here is the DNA: TGTGCCAGCAGCGTATCGCCTAGCGGCACCGGGGAGCTGTTTTTT. This sequence encodes CASSVSPSGTGELFF.